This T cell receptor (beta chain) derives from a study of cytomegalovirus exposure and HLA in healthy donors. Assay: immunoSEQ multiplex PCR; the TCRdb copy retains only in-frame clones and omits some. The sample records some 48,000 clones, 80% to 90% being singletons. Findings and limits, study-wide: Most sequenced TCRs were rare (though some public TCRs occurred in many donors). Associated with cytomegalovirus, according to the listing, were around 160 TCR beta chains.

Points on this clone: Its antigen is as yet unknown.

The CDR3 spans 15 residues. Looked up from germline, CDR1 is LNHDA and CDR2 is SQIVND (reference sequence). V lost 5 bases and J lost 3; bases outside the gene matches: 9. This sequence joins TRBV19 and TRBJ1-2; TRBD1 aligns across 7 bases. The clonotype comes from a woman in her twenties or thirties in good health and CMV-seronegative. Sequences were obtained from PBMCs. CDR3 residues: CASSVGQAGYYGYTF. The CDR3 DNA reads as TGTGCCAGTAGTGTTGGACAGGCCGGTTACTATGGCTACACCTTC.